These 5 T cell receptor beta chains share one sample of origin, sequenced in a study of T cells in Graves' hyperthyroidism and ophthalmopathy. The source material, RNA transcripts, was used to amplify TCR beta CDR3 regions. An initial round of RT-PCR targeting the TCR CDR3 relied on the HTBI primer set. TCRdb recomputed calls from the multiplex PCR reads with MiXCR, one row per CDR3 protein. The table lists 550,000 to 700,000 distinct CDR3 sequences, just over 45% of them singletons. The sample comprised peripheral blood or thyroid tissue (not recorded which). All receptors derive from an adult woman with Graves' disease, either hyperthyroidism or ophthalmopathy (not recorded which).

This clonotype has just a few counts. The V call is TRBV29-1, the J call TRBJ1-6; maybe TRBD1 (6 bases). Germline CDR1 is SQVTM and CDR2 is ANQGSEA. V was trimmed by 8 bases and J by 7 bases, leaving 15 bases between them. The CDR3 spans 13 residues. Here the CDR3 reads CSRWGLGNSPLHF. The CDR3 bases are TGCAGCCGGTGGGGGCTGGGGAATTCACCCCTCCACTTT. The full variable domain, its missing parts supplied by reference TRBV29-1 and TRBJ1-6, is SAVISQKPSRDICQRGTSLTIQCQVDSQVTMMFWYRQQPGQSLTLIATANQGSEATYESGFVIDKFPISRPNLTFSTLTVSNMSPEDSSIYLCSRWGLGNSPLHFGNGTRLTVT.

This clonotype was detected many times. The V and J genes are TRBV11-3 and TRBJ2-5, with TRBD1 matching 9 bases. Unmatched junction bases numbered 23, after V lost 5 bases and J lost 1 base. CDR1 is SGHNT, CDR2 YENEEA, per germline. The CDR3 covers 21 residues. This CDR3 is CASSRSPPGQGPLRGQETQYF. The DNA of the CDR3 is TGTGCCAGCAGCCGATCTCCCCCGGGACAGGGTCCGTTGCGGGGCCAAGAGACCCAGTACTTC.

This clonotype was seen many times. The V and J genes are TRBV7-2 and TRBJ1-5; the D gene is possibly TRBD1 (5 bases). V shed 2 bases and J shed 2 bases, with 10 bases lying between them. The CDR3 contains 15 residues. Germline CDR1 SGHTA, CDR2 FQGNSA. For the CDR3, the DNA is TGTGCCAGCAGCTTAAGAGGGACGGGCAATCAGCCCCAGCATTTT. Translating gives CASSLRGTGNQPQHF.

To note about this clonotype: Germline and junction disagree at one end, which may indicate a read error. This chain uses TRBV6-6 with TRBJ2-5, with D hard to call. CDR1 and CDR2 from the germline V gene are MNHNY and SVGAGI (reference sequence). This CDR3 comprises 15 residues. The CDR3 coding sequence is TGTGCCATCAGTGAGTCCCATGCCCGCCAAGAGACCCAGTACTTC. Translated, it gives CAISESHARQETQYF.

V and J are TRBV5-1 and TRBJ2-5; D may be TRBD1 or TRBD2 (6 bases each). This CDR3 contains 13 residues. The V end was cut by 10 bases, the J end by 4 bases, with 17 bases between. The germline V gene has CDR1 SGHRS and CDR2 YFSETQ. CDR3 DNA: TGCGCCTCAGCAAGGACGGGGGCAGAGACCCAGTACTTC. Its translation is CASARTGAETQYF.